The clone carrying this TCR beta chain was counted a single time. V lost 2 bases to trimming and J lost 5 bases; unmatched junction nucleotides: 3. CDR1 is SGHKS and CDR2 is YYEKEE in the germline V gene (reference sequence). This CDR3 has 15 residues. This record comes from a study of control samples from healthy donors and cancer patients. Libraries were prepared by immunoSEQ multiplex PCR; TCRdb keeps only in-frame clonotypes and omits some of them. The repertoire holds approximately 170,000 clones, with around 95% as singletons. This sequence joins TRBV5-5 and TRBJ2-3; 12 nucleotides agree with TRBD2. The source material was blood. This clonotype was sampled from a woman in her sixties in good health. The CDR3 is CASSFGLAGLDTQYF. DNA for the CDR3: TGTGCCAGCAGCTTTGGACTAGCGGGGTTAGATACGCAGTATTTT.